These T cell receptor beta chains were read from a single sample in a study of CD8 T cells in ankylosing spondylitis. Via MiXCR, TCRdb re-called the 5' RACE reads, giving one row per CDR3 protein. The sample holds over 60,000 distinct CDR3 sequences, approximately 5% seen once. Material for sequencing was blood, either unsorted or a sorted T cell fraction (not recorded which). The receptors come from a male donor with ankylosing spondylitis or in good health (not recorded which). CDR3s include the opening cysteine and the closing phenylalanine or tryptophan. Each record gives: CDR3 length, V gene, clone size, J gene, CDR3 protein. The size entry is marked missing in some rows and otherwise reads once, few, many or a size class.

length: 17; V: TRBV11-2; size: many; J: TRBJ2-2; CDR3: CASSLTGGTRYTGELFF
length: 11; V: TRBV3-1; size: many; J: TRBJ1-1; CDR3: CASSQESEAFF
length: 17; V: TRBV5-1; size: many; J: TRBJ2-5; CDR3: CASSLVGRGGAEETQYF
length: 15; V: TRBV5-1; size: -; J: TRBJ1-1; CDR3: CASSLTSGTDNEAFF
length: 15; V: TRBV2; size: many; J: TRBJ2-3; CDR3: CASRGTGGAGDTQYF
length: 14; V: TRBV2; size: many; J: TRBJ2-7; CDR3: CASSTGDHLNKQYF
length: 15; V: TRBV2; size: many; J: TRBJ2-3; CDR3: CATWGTGGETDTQYF
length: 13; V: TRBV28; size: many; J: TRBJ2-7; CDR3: CASSPGSYYEQYF
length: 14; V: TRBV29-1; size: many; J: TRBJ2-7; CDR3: CSVVSGVSDYEQYF
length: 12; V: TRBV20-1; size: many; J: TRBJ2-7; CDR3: CSHQTGFYEQYF
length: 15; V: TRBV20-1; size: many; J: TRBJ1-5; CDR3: CSARPHPGSNQPQHF
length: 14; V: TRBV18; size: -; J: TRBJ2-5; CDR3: CASSPPNQEGTQYF
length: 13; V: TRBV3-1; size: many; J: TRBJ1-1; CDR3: CASSRGPYTEAFF
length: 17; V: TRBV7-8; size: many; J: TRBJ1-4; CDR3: CASSLRVRTDSNEKLFF
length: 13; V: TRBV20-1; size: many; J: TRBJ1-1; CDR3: CSAREVGDTEAFF
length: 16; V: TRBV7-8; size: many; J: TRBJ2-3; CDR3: CASSLAQGGGADTQYF
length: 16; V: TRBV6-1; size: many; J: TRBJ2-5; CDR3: CASSELPNSPGETQYF
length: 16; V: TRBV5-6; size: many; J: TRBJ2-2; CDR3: CASSFLSSGAAGELFF
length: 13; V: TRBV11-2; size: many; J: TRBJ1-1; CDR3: CASSSTGDTEAFF
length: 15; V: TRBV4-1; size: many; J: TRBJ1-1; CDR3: CASSQDPHRYTEAFF
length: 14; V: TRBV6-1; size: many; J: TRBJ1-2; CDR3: CASSQEGQNYGYTF
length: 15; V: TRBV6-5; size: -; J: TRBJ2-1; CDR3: CASRESGGRVSEQFF
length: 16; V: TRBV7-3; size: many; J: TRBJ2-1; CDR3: CASSLTGTSGGVEQFF
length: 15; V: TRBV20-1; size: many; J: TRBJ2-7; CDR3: CSARDPAAQHYEQYF
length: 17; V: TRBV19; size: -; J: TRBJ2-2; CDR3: CASSMFGPSANTGELFF
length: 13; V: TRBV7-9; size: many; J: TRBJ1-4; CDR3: CASSPAGNEKLFF
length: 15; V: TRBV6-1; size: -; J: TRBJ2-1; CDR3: CASSPESGGYNEQFF
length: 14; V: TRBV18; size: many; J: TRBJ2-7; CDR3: CASSPGPQGTEQYF
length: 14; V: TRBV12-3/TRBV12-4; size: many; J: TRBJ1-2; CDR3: CASTRDRGGYGYTF
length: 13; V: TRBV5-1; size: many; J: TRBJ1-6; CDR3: CASSLSLNSPLHF
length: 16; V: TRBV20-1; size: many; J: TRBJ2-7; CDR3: CSASPPQDRGTYEQYF
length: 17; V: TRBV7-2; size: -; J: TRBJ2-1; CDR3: CASIAQKRGPSYNEQFF
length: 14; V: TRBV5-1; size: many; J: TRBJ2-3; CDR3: CASRPGTGTDTQYF
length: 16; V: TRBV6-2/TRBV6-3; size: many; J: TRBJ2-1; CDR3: CASSTSRANSYNEQFF